This T cell receptor (beta chain) was sequenced in a study of T-cell memory formation after mild COVID-19. Regarding the study as a whole: Whether second-wave clones peaking at day 37 were SARS-CoV-2 specific went unconfirmed. Cross-reactive memory appears to have joined, as suggested by some responding clones showing up in pre-infection memory.

5'RACE primed from the constant segment yielded TCR alpha and TCR beta cDNA libraries bearing sample barcodes and UMIs. TCRdb redid the calling of the 5' RACE reads with MiXCR, one entry per CDR3 protein. The sample has roughly 170,000 distinct CDR3 sequences; approximately 17% are singletons. This clonotype was recorded a few times. Its matching antigen is unknown. V trimming: 4 bases; J trimming: 7 bases; junction bases outside the gene matches: 10. This CDR3 is 14 amino acids long. Germline values: CDR1 SGHKS, CDR2 YYEKEE (reference sequence). Sequencing was carried out using PBMCs or a T cell subset sorted from them (not recorded which). This chain uses TRBV5-5 with TRBJ1-2; TRBD1 matches 7 bases. This TCR was recovered from a man between 18 and 29 years old who had mild COVID-19 (a few samples of this study predate the infection). Cell type and time point are not known. CDR3 nucleotide sequence: TGTGCCAGCAGCCGACAGGGACTTTTCCCTGGCTACACCTTC. This translates into CASSRQGLFPGYTF.